One sample yielded the 21 T cell receptor beta chains listed below, sequenced in a study of CD8 T cells in ankylosing spondylitis. Points from the study as a whole: Under 10 highly homologous variants formed a TCR beta motif that appeared characteristic of ankylosing spondylitis blood.

For these TCRs, the target antigens are not known. TCRdb processed the 5' RACE reads anew with MiXCR; each CDR3 protein has one entry. The profile shows 700,000 or so distinct CDR3 sequences, around 19% of them singletons. Sample: blood, either unsorted or a sorted T cell fraction (not recorded which). These receptors all stem from a male donor with ankylosing spondylitis.

The sample holds a few counts of this clonotype. The V call is TRBV6-1, the J call TRBJ2-2; D is possibly TRBD1 or TRBD2 (5 bases each). The CDR3 has 16 amino acids. Germline assignment: CDR1 MNHNS and CDR2 SASEGT. With 6 bases removed from V and 5 bases from J, the gap between germline ends came to 19 bases. The CDR3 spells CASRPPGRRRTGELFF. CDR3 nucleotide sequence: TGTGCCAGCAGGCCCCCGGGACGTCGGAGAACCGGGGAGCTGTTTTTT.

The chain is built from TRBV20-1 and TRBJ1-4; tentative D call: TRBD1 (5 bases). The CDR3 covers 13 residues. The V end was cut by 3 bases, the J end by 4 bases, with 9 bases between. Germline V gives CDR1 DFQATT, CDR2 SNEGSKA (reference sequence). The CDR3 spells CSASRVHNEKLFF. CDR3 sequence (DNA): TGCAGTGCTAGCAGGGTCCATAATGAAAAACTGTTTTTT.

This clonotype has more than one count but fewer than ten. The chain carries TRBV9 and TRBJ2-7, with D unclear. This CDR3 spans 14 amino acids. Trimming took 0 bases from V and 3 from J, leaving 10 bases between them. CDR1 SGDLS and CDR2 YYNGEE come from the germline V gene. The CDR3 bases are TGTGCCAGCAGCGTAGTTGCCCAGAGCTACGAGCAGTACTTC. Its protein is CASSVVAQSYEQYF.

This clonotype was detected a few times. J is TRBJ1-2 and V is TRBV6-2 or TRBV6-3, with D hard to call. The CDR3 has 12 residues. Germline V gene sequence: CDR1 MNHEY, CDR2 SVGEGT. Trimming pared 7 bases from V and 4 bases from J, leaving 10 bases between. The CDR3 sequence: CASTRWGYGYTF. DNA for the CDR3: TGTGCCAGCACTCGATGGGGCTATGGCTACACCTTC.

This chain links TRBV12-3 or TRBV12-4 with TRBJ2-7; 8 positions match TRBD2. CDR3 length: 14 residues. The trim removed 6 bases at V and 7 bases at J, leaving 11 bases unmatched. In DNA, the CDR3 is TGTGCCAGCAGCACCTCCGGGGGGGGGCGGGAGCAGTACTTC. Its protein product is CASSTSGGGREQYF.

The chain employs TRBV6-5 and TRBJ2-2, with D possibly TRBD2 on 5 matching bases. The CDR3 consists of 19 residues. With 2 bases removed from V and 4 bases from J, the gap between germline ends came to 23 bases. Per the germline V gene, CDR1 is MNHEY and CDR2 is SVGAGI. The CDR3 region is CASSYGPPRGSRGTGELFF. DNA of the CDR3: TGTGCCAGCAGTTACGGCCCCCCCCGGGGAAGCCGGGGCACCGGGGAGCTGTTTTTT.

The chain has TRBV20-1 and TRBJ2-3; TRBD2 agrees at 9 bases. Germline V gene sequence: CDR1 DFQATT, CDR2 SNEGSKA (reference sequence). This CDR3 comprises 17 residues. Losses at the gene ends were 0 bases for V and 4 bases for J; bases not matched to a gene: 11. CDR3 sequence (DNA): TGCAGTGCTAGAGACTCCCCCGGGCGGGGGGGCCCAGATACGCAGTATTTT. It yields the protein CSARDSPGRGGPDTQYF.

This clonotype turned up a few times. J is TRBJ2-2 and V is TRBV6-2 or TRBV6-3; no clear D gene. This CDR3 spans 12 amino acids. Germline-derived CDR1 and CDR2 are MNHEY and SVGEGT. The V end was cut by 5 bases, the J end by 9 bases, with 10 bases between. CDR3 DNA: TGTGCCAGCAGTCGCCTCGAAAGGGAGCTGTTTTTT. It encodes CASSRLERELFF.

This chain uses TRBV20-1 with TRBJ2-3, with 8 bases that match TRBD1. CDR3 length: 14 residues. The germline V gene has CDR1 DFQATT and CDR2 SNEGSKA (reference sequence). V shed 5 bases, J shed 4 bases, and the junction held 8 bases outside the gene matches. The CDR3: CSADGQGLADTQYF. The CDR3 DNA follows: TGCAGTGCTGACGGACAGGGTTTGGCAGATACGCAGTATTTT.

The rearrangement uses TRBV20-1 and TRBJ2-6; D is ambiguous. Trimming took 5 bases from V and 0 from J, leaving 5 bases between them. Germline V lookup: CDR1 DFQATT, CDR2 SNEGSKA (reference sequence). The CDR3 extends over 13 amino acids. CDR3 nucleotide sequence: TGCAGTGCTTCCATCTCTGGGGCCAACGTCCTGACTTTC. Residues: CSASISGANVLTF.

This clonotype was picked up a small number of times. The rearrangement uses TRBV10-3 and TRBJ2-1, with 10 bases lining up with TRBD2. Germline trimming cut 8 bases from V and 10 bases from J; bases unmatched to any gene: 26. Germline values: CDR1 ENHRY, CDR2 SYGVKD. The CDR3 loop spans 19 amino acids. CDR3 bases: TGTGCCATCGGGGGGGATAGTGCGGAGCCCCTAGCGGGAGTCATGGAGCAGTTCTTC. Its protein product is CAIGGDSAEPLAGVMEQFF.

J is TRBJ2-3 and V is TRBV18; D is possibly TRBD1 or TRBD2 (5 bases each). The V gene's germline CDR1 is KGHSH and CDR2 LQKENI. The CDR3 covers 16 residues. The V and J ends lost 0 bases and 6 bases respectively, with 16 bases between them. The CDR3 sequence: CASSPPRGAAMDTQYF. CDR3 in DNA: TGTGCCAGCTCACCACCGAGAGGGGCGGCCATGGATACGCAGTATTTT.

In its sample, this clonotype was seen a few times. This chain uses TRBV5-1 with TRBJ2-1; tentative D call: TRBD2 (5 bases). Germline CDR1 reads SGHRS; CDR2 reads YFSETQ. The CDR3 loop spans 12 amino acids. Trimming cost V 1 base and J 10 bases, with 9 bases left between them. CDR3 sequence: CASSLLTIEQFF. In DNA form, the CDR3 reads TGCGCCAGCAGCTTGTTGACTATCGAGCAGTTCTTC.

The gene calls are TRBV12-3 or TRBV12-4 and TRBJ1-5, with unresolved D. Trimming took off 6 bases at V and 0 bases at J, with 12 bases between the two ends. The CDR3 covers 15 residues. Here the CDR3 reads CASSDIPGSNQPQHF. CDR3 coding DNA: TGTGCCAGCAGCGACATCCCCGGTAGCAATCAGCCCCAGCATTTT.

This clonotype has more than one count but fewer than ten. The chain uses TRBV5-1 and TRBJ2-1; D might be TRBD1 (7 bases). V was trimmed by 3 bases and J by 5 bases, leaving 24 bases between them. The CDR3 is 18 amino acids. The germline gives CDR1 SGHRS, CDR2 YFSETQ. CDR3 loop: CASSWGQPWVAVNNEQFF. DNA of the CDR3: TGCGCCAGCAGCTGGGGACAGCCGTGGGTAGCGGTTAACAATGAGCAGTTCTTC.

The chain joins TRBV5-1 to TRBJ2-7, with TRBD1 identical over 7 bases. Germline values: CDR1 SGHRS, CDR2 YFSETQ. The CDR3 is made up of 17 amino acids. V shed 3 bases, J shed 3 bases, and the junction held 15 bases outside the gene matches. This CDR3 reads CASSSDSTGTAFYEQYF. The CDR3, as DNA: TGCGCCAGCAGCTCGGACTCAACCGGGACAGCTTTCTACGAGCAGTACTTC.

This sequence joins TRBV29-1 and TRBJ2-5; D is tentatively TRBD1 or TRBD2 (5 bases each). Germline values: CDR1 SQVTM, CDR2 ANQGSEA. Trimming removed 2 bases at V and 4 bases at J, with 11 bases between. The length of the CDR3 is 13 residues. CDR3 amino acids: CSVELAGGETQYF. In DNA, the CDR3 is TGCAGCGTTGAACTAGCTGGGGGAGAGACCCAGTACTTC.

The chain uses TRBV5-1 and TRBJ2-7; a weak D match, TRBD2 (5 bases). In germline, CDR1 is SGHRS, CDR2 YFSETQ. This CDR3 region has 13 residues. V shed 3 bases and J shed 4 bases, with 11 bases lying between them. The DNA of the CDR3 is TGCGCCAGCAGCTCGATGGACTTTTACGAGCAGTACTTC. Encoded protein: CASSSMDFYEQYF.

V usage is TRBV11-2 and J usage is TRBJ2-5; maybe TRBD1 (6 bases). Trimming shortened V by 3 bases and J by 3 bases, and 11 bases separated the two germline ends. Germline values: CDR1 SGHAT, CDR2 FQNNGV. The CDR3 covers 14 residues. In DNA, the CDR3 is TGTGCCAGCAGCTTTGGGGCAGGGGAAGAGACCCAGTACTTC. It encodes CASSFGAGEETQYF.

Only a few counts were recorded for this clonotype. The rearrangement joins TRBV7-9 to TRBJ2-1; 15 nucleotides line up with TRBD2. J gave up 9 bases and V 5 bases, and 8 bases lay outside the gene matches. Germline V CDR1 and CDR2: SEHNR, FQNEAQ (reference sequence). The CDR3 has 16 residues. CDR3 sequence reads: CASSARTSGRVAEQFF. The CDR3 DNA follows: TGTGCCAGCAGCGCCCGGACTAGCGGGAGGGTGGCTGAGCAGTTCTTC. Full variable domain (outside the CDR3, taken from reference TRBV7-9 and TRBJ2-1): DTGVSQNPRHKITKRGQNVTFRCDPISEHNRLYWYRQTLGQGPEFLTYFQNEAQLEKSRLLSDRFSAERPKGSFSTLEIQRTEQGDSAMYLCASSARTSGRVAEQFFGPGTRLTVL.

The V call is TRBV12-3 or TRBV12-4, the J call TRBJ1-4; D is undetermined. The CDR3 runs to 13 residues. The V and J ends lost 6 bases and 6 bases respectively, with 11 bases between them. DNA for the CDR3: TGTGCCAGCAGCCCGACGGAGTATGAAAAACTGTTTTTT. It specifies CASSPTEYEKLFF.